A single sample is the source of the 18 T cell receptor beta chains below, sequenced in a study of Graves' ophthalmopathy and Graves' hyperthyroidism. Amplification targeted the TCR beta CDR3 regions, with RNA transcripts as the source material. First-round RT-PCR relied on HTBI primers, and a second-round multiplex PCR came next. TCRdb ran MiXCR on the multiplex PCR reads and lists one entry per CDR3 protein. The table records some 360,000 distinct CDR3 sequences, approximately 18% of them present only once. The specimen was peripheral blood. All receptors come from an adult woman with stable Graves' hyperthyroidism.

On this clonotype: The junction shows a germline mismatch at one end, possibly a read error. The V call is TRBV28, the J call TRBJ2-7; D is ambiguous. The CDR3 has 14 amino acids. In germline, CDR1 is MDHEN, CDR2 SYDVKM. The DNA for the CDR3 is TGTGCCAGCAGTCCGAGTGCGTCTCCCTACGATCAGTACTTC. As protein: CASSPSASPYDQYF.

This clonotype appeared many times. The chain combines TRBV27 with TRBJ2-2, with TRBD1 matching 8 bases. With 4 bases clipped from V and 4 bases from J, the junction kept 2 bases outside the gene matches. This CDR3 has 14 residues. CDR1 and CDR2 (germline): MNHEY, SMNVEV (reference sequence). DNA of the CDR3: TGTGCCAGCAGTTCCGACAGGGGCACCGGGGAGCTGTTTTTT. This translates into CASSSDRGTGELFF.

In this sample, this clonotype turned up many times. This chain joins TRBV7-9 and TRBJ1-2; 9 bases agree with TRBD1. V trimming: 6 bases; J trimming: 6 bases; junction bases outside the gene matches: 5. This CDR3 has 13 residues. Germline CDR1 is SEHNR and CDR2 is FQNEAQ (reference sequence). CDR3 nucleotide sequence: TGTGCCAGCAGTATACAGGGGGCGGATGGCTACACCTTC. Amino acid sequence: CASSIQGADGYTF.

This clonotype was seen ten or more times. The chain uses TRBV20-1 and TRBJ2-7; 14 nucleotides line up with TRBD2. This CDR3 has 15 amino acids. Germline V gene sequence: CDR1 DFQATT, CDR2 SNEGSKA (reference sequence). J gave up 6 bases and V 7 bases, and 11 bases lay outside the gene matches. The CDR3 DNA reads TGCAGTGTAACGTCCAGCGGGACTAGCGGGAGCGAGCAGTACTTC. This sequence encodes CSVTSSGTSGSEQYF.

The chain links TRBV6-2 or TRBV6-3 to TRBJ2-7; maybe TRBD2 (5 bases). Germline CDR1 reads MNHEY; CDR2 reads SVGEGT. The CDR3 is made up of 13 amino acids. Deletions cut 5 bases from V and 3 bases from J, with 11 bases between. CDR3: CASSGLANYEQYF. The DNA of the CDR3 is TGTGCCAGCAGTGGCCTAGCCAACTACGAGCAGTACTTC.

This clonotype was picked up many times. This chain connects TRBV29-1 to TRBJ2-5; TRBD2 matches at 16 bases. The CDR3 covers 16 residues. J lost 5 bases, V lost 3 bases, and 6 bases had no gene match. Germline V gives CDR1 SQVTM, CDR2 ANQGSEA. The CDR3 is CSVEVRGLAGGETQYF. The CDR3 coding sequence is TGCAGCGTTGAGGTTAGGGGACTAGCGGGAGGGGAGACCCAGTACTTC.

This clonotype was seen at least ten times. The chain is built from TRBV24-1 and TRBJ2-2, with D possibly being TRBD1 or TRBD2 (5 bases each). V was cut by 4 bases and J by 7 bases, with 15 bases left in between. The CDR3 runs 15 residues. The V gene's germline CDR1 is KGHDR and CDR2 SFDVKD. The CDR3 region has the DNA TGTGCCACCAGTGAAATGGGACCCAGCGTCGGGGAGCTGTTTTTT. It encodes CATSEMGPSVGELFF.

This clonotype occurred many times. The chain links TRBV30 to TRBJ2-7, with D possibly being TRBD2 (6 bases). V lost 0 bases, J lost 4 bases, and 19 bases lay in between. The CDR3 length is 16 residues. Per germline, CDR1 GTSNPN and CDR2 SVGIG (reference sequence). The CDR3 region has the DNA TGTGCCTGGAGTGTAGTGGGGCAGCCCGGGGGTTACGAGCAGTACTTC. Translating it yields CAWSVVGQPGGYEQYF. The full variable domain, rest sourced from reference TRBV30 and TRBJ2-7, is SQTIHQWPATLVQPVGSPLSLECTVEGTSNPNLYWYRQAAGRGLQLLFYSVGIGQISSEVPQNLSASRPQDRQFILSSKKLLLSDSGFYLCAWSVVGQPGGYEQYFGPGTRLTVT.

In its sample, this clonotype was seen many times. The CDR3 reads CASSFPKASGPSYEQYF. The CDR3, as DNA: TGTGCCAGCAGTTTCCCCAAAGCGAGCGGACCATCCTACGAGCAGTACTTC. The chain joins TRBV6-6 to TRBJ2-7; TRBD2 is a possible D gene (5 bases). V dropped 4 bases and J dropped 1 base, with 20 bases sitting between them. Per the germline V gene, CDR1 is MNHNY and CDR2 is SVGAGI (reference sequence). The CDR3 runs 17 residues.

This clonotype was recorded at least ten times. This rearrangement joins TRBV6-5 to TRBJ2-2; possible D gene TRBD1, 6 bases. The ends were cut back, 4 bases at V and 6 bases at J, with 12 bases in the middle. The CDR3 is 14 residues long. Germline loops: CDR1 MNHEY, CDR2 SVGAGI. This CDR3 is CASSFLRGAGELFF. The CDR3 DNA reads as TGTGCCAGCAGTTTCCTCAGGGGCGCCGGGGAGCTGTTTTTT.

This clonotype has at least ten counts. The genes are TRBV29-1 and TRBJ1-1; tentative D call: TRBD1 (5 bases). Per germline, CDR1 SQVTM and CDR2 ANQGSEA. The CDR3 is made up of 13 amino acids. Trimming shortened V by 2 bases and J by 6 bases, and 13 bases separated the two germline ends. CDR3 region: CSVERWGSAEAFF. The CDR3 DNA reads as TGCAGCGTTGAACGCTGGGGGAGCGCTGAAGCTTTCTTT.

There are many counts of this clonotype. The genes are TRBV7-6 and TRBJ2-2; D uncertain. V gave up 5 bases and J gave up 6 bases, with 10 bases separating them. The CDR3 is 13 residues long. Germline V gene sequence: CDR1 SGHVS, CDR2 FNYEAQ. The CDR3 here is CASSHHDAGELFF. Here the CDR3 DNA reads TGTGCCAGCAGCCACCATGACGCCGGGGAGCTGTTTTTT.

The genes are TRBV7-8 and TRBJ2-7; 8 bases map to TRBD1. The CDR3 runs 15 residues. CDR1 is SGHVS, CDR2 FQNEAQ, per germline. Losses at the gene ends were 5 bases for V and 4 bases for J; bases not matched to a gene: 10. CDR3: CASSPKRTGLYEQYF. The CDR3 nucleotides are TGTGCCAGCAGCCCAAAGAGGACAGGGTTGTACGAGCAGTACTTC.

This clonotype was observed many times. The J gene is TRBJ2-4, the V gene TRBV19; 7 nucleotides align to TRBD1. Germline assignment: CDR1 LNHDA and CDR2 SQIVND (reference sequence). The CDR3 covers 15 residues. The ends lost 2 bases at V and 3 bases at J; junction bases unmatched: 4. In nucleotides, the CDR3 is TGTGCCAGTAGTATACTGGCAGGGGGCAAAAACATTCAGTACTTC. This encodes CASSILAGGKNIQYF. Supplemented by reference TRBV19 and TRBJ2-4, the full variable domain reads DGGITQSPKYLFRKEGQNVTLSCEQNLNHDAMYWYRQDPGQGLRLIYYSQIVNDFQKGDIAEGYSVSREKKESFPLTVTSAQKNPTAFYLCASSILAGGKNIQYFGAGTRLSVL.

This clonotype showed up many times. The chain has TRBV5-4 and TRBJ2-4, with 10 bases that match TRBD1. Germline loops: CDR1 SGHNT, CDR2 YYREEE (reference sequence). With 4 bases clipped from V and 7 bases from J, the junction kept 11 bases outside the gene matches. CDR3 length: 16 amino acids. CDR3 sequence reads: CASSPGQGGTSNIQYF. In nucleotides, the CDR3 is TGTGCCAGCAGCCCCGGACAGGGGGGAACGTCGAACATTCAGTACTTC.

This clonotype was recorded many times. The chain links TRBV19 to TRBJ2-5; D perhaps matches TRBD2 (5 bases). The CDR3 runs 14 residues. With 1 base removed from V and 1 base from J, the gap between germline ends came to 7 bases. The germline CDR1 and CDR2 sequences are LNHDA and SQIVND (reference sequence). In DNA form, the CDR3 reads TGTGCCAGTAGTATAGGACTACTCCAAGAGACCCAGTACTTC. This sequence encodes CASSIGLLQETQYF.

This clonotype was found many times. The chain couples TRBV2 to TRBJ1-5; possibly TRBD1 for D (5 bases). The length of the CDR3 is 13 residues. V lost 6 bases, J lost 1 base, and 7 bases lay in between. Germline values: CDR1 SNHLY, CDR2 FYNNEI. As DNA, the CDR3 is TGTGCCAGCAGCAGACAGAGCAATCAGCCCCAGCATTTT. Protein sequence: CASSRQSNQPQHF.

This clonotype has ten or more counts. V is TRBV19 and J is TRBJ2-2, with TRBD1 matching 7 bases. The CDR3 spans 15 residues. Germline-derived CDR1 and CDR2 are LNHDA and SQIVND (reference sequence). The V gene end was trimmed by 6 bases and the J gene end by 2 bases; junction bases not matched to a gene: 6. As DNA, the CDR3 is TGTGCCAGTAGGGCGAACAGGGGAAACACCGGGGAGCTGTTTTTT. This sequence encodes CASRANRGNTGELFF.